This TCR beta chain was observed in a study of blood T cell repertoires in COVID-19. Overall study: Samples came from the United States, Italy and Spain, spanning acute and convalescent COVID-19. The analysed material was cDNA or gDNA that came from T cells, B-cell-depleted T cells, or PBMCs.

Concerning this clone itself: The junction departs from germline at one end; a sequencing error may be responsible.

Original data processing: Reference gene primer amplification in the assay estimated nucleated cell counts. Libraries were prepared by immunoSEQ multiplex PCR; TCRdb keeps only in-frame clonotypes and omits some of them. V and J calls and clone size are those listed in that table; D and trimming were worked out from the DNA. The repertoire holds around 140,000 clones, with 85% to 90% as singletons. Material: peripheral blood. The receptor was isolated from a middle-aged man with active or convalescent COVID-19.

The CDR3 here is CSVEDASGTGPHF. In nucleotides, the CDR3 is TGCAGCGTTGAAGATGCAAGTGGGACAGGCCCGCACTTC. This chain joins TRBV29-1 and TRBJ2-5; 8 bases match TRBD1. The CDR3 consists of 13 residues. Germline V gene data show CDR1 as SQVTM and CDR2 as ANQGSEA.